The 12 T cell receptor beta chains listed next were all sequenced from one sample in a study of shared clonotypes between healthy human individuals. The naive CD8 subset, CD45RO-negative cells positively selected for CCR7, excluded terminally differentiated effector memory CD45RA+ cells. Profiled with immunoSEQ multiplex PCR; TCRdb holds only in-frame clones, not every one. Of over 750,000 clones in the sample, roughly 96% were seen once. The source material was naive CD8+ T cells sorted from blood. Receptors were obtained from a man under 40 in good health.

The chain has TRBV27 and TRBJ1-2, with 9 bases that match TRBD1. Germline V gives CDR1 MNHEY, CDR2 SMNVEV (reference sequence). The CDR3 consists of 11 residues. Trimming took 10 bases from V and 6 from J; bases not matched to a gene: 3. Here the CDR3 reads CATTGGDGYTF. CDR3 sequence (DNA): TGTGCCACCACAGGGGGCGATGGCTACACCTTC.

J is TRBJ2-7 and V is TRBV27; possibly TRBD1 or TRBD2 for D (5 bases each). This CDR3 is 14 amino acids long. V lost 6 bases to trimming and J lost 1 base, with 13 bases between them. Germline V CDR1 and CDR2: MNHEY, SMNVEV (reference sequence). CDR3 bases: TGTGCCAGCAGCTATTCTGGGGGATCCTACGAGCAGTACTTC. Translated: CASSYSGGSYEQYF.

This chain links TRBV5-1 with TRBJ2-5, with D maybe TRBD1 (6 bases). This CDR3 region has 16 residues. V was trimmed by 4 bases and J by 1 base, leaving 17 bases between them. Germline lookup yields CDR1 SGHRS and CDR2 YFSETQ. The CDR3 sequence: CASSIWGLGSQETQYF. The CDR3 DNA reads TGCGCCAGCAGCATTTGGGGGCTTGGCAGCCAAGAGACCCAGTACTTC.

In this sample, this clone turned up a few times. The chain joins TRBV6-6 to TRBJ2-3; either TRBD1 or TRBD2 may supply D (5 bases each). Germline assignment: CDR1 MNHNY and CDR2 SVGAGI (reference sequence). This CDR3 region has 13 residues. With 4 bases removed from V and 4 bases from J, the gap between germline ends came to 9 bases. The CDR3 nucleotides are TGTGCCAGCAGTTGGGACCGTCCAGATACGCAGTATTTT. Translation: CASSWDRPDTQYF.

The chain couples TRBV15 to TRBJ2-3; 9 nucleotides align to TRBD2. The germline V gene encodes CDR1 LNHNV and CDR2 YYDKDF (reference sequence). V trimming: 8 bases; J trimming: 4 bases; junction bases outside the gene matches: 10. The CDR3 has 15 amino acids. CDR3 bases: TGTGCCACCCGTAGAGTAGCGGGAGAACCAGATACGCAGTATTTT. The encoded protein is CATRRVAGEPDTQYF. Full variable domain (missing parts from reference TRBV15 and TRBJ2-3): DAMVIQNPRYQVTQFGKPVTLSCSQTLNHNVMYWYQQKSSQAPKLLFHYYDKDFNNEADTPDNFQSRRPNTSFCFLDIRSPGLGDTAMYLCATRRVAGEPDTQYFGPGTRLTVL.

The rearrangement joins TRBV11-3 to TRBJ2-2; no reliable D call. V was pared by 5 bases and J by 0 bases, with 22 bases between. The CDR3 runs 19 residues. From germline, CDR1 is SGHNT and CDR2 YENEEA. In nucleotides, the CDR3 is TGTGCCAGCAGCGCCCTCCCCGGTACCGGTGGCTCGAACACCGGGGAGCTGTTTTTT. Translation gives CASSALPGTGGSNTGELFF.

The chain employs TRBV19 and TRBJ2-1; no firm D call. CDR1 is LNHDA, CDR2 SQIVND, per germline (reference sequence). The V end lost 3 bases, the J end lost 4 bases, and 13 bases lay between the germline ends. There are 15 residues in the CDR3. CDR3 DNA sequence: TGTGCCAGTAGTATTAGTGCTTCCAAGTACAATGAGCAGTTCTTC. Its protein product is CASSISASKYNEQFF.

J is TRBJ2-6 and V is TRBV9; tentatively, D is TRBD1 (5 bases). V dropped 0 bases and J dropped 0 bases, with 13 bases sitting between them. Germline V gene sequence: CDR1 SGDLS, CDR2 YYNGEE. The CDR3 has 18 amino acids. The CDR3 is CASSVVDIPSSGANVLTF. The CDR3 bases are TGTGCCAGCAGCGTAGTGGACATCCCCAGCTCTGGGGCCAACGTCCTGACTTTC.

The V call is TRBV7-9, the J call TRBJ2-3, with 13 bases identical to TRBD2. The CDR3 loop spans 16 amino acids. Germline trimming cut 5 bases from V and 6 bases from J; bases unmatched to any gene: 8. Germline V gene data show CDR1 as SEHNR and CDR2 as FQNEAQ (reference sequence). The CDR3 coding sequence is TGTGCCAGCAGCCCGAGGACTAGCGGGAGTGAGGATACGCAGTATTTT. It yields the protein CASSPRTSGSEDTQYF.

CDR3 protein: CASSPEGRVVNEQFF. As DNA, the CDR3 is TGCGCCAGCAGCCCCGAAGGGAGGGTGGTCAATGAGCAGTTCTTC. This sequence joins TRBV5-1 and TRBJ2-1; 7 nucleotides line up with TRBD2. Trimming took 4 bases from V and 6 from J; bases not matched to a gene: 10. In germline, CDR1 is SGHRS, CDR2 YFSETQ. The CDR3 has 15 residues.

This chain joins TRBV4-1 and TRBJ2-7, with 11 bases matching TRBD2. Germline loops: CDR1 MGHRA, CDR2 YSYEKL. The CDR3 runs 18 residues. V lost 1 base, J lost 1 base, and 9 bases stayed unmatched. The CDR3 sequence: CASSQVESLAGVSYEQYF. The CDR3 nucleotides are TGCGCCAGCAGCCAAGTAGAGTCACTAGCGGGAGTATCCTACGAGCAGTACTTC.

V is TRBV28 and J is TRBJ2-7; D not certain. Per the germline V gene, CDR1 is MDHEN and CDR2 is SYDVKM. There are 15 residues in the CDR3. The V end was cut by 10 bases, the J end by 0 bases, with 19 bases between. CDR3 sequence (DNA): TGTGCCACCCAAGATAAGGGCCCCAGCTCCTACGAGCAGTACTTC. This encodes CATQDKGPSSYEQYF.